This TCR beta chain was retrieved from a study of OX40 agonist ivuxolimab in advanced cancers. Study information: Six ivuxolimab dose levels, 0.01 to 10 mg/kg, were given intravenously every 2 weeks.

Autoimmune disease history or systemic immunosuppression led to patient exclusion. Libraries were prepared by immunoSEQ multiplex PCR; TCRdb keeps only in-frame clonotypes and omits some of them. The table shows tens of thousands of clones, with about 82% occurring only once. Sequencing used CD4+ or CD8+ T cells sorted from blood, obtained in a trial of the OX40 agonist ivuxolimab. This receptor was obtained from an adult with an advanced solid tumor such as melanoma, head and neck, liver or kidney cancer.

The CDR3 region has the DNA TGCGCCAGCAGCCATGTATACGGGGATGAGCAGTTCTTC. Protein product: CASSHVYGDEQFF. The J gene is TRBJ2-1, the V gene TRBV4-3, with D perhaps matching TRBD2 (5 bases). V lost 3 bases and J 8 bases, leaving 11 bases between the germline ends. CDR3 size: 13 residues. Germline loops: CDR1 LGHNA, CDR2 YSLEER.